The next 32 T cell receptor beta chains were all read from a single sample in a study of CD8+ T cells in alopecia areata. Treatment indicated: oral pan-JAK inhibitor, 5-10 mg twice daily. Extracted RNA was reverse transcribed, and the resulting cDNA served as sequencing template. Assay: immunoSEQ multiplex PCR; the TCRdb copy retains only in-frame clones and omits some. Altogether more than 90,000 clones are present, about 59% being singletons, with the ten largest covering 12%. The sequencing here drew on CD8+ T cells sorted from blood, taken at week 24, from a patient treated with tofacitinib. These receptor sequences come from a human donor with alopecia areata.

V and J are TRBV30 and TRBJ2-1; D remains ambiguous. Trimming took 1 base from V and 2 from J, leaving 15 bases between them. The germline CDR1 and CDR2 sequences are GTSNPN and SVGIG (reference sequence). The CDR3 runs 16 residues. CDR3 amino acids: CAWSGPDSPTYNEQFF. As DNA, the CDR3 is TGTGCCTGGAGTGGCCCCGACTCCCCGACCTACAATGAGCAGTTCTTC.

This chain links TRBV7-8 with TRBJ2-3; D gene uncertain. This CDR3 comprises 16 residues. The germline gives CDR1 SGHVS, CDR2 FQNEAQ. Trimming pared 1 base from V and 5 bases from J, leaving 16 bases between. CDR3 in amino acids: CASSLGVLTSEDTQYF. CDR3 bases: TGTGCCAGCAGCTTAGGCGTGCTTACCTCCGAAGATACGCAGTATTTT.

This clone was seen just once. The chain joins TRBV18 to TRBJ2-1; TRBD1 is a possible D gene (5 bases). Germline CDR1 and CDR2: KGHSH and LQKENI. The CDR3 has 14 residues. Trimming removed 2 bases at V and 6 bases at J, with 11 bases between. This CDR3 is CASSPLDSPNEQFF. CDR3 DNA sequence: TGTGCCAGCTCACCATTAGACAGCCCCAATGAGCAGTTCTTC. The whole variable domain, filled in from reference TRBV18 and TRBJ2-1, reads NAGVMQNPRHLVRRRGQEARLRCSPMKGHSHVYWYRQLPEEGLKFMVYLQKENIIDESGMPKERFSAEFPKEGPSILRIQQVVRGDSAAYFCASSPLDSPNEQFFGPGTRLTVL.

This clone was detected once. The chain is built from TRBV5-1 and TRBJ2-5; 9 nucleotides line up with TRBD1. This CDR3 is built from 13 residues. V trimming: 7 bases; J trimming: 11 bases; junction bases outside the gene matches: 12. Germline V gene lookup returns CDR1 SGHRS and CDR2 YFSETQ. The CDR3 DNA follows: TGCGCCAGCGGGACAGGGCTTGATTTGGAGCAGTACTTC. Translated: CASGTGLDLEQYF. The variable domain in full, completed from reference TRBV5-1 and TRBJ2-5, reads KAGVTQTPRYLIKTRGQQVTLSCSPISGHRSVSWYQQTPGQGLQFLFEYFSETQRNKGNFPGRFSGRQFSNSRSEMNVSTLELGDSALYLCASGTGLDLEQYFGPGTRLLVL.

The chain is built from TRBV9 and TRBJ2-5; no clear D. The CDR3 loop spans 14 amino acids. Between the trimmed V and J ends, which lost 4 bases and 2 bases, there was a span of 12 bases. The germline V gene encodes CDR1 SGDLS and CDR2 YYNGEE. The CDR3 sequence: CASSPGNSQETQYF. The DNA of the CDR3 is TGTGCCAGCAGCCCTGGAAACTCTCAAGAGACCCAGTACTTC.

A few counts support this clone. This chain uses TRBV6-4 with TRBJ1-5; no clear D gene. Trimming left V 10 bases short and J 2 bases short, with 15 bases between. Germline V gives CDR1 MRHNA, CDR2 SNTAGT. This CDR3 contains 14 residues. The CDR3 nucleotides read TGTGCCAAAAAAACGGGCAGGTGCAATCAGCCCCAGCATTTT. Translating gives CAKKTGRCNQPQHF.

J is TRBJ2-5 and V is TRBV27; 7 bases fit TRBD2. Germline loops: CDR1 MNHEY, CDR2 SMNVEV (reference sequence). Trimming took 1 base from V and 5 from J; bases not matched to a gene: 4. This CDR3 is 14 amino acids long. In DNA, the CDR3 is TGTGCCAGCAGTTTATTGCGGGGGATCGAGACCCAGTACTTC. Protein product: CASSLLRGIETQYF.

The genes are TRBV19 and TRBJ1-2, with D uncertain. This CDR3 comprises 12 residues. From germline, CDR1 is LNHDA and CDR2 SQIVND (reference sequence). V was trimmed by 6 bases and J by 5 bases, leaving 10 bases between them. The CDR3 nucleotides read TGTGCCAGTAGGGGTGAGGAATATGGCTACACCTTC. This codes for CASRGEEYGYTF.

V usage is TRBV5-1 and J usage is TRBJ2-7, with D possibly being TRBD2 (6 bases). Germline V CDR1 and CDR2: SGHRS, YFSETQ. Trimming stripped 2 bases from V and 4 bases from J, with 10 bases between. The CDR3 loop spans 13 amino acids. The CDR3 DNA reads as TGCGCCAGCAGCTTAGCGGGCCGGTACGAGCAGTACTTC. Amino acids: CASSLAGRYEQYF.

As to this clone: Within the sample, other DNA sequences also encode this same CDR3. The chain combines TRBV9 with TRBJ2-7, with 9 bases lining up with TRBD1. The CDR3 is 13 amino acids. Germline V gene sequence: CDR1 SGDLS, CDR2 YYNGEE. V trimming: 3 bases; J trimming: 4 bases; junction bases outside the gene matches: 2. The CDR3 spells CASSEGTGYEQYF. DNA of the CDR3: TGTGCCAGCAGCGAGGGGACAGGGTACGAGCAGTACTTC. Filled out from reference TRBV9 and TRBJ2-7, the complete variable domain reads DSGVTQTPKHLITATGQRVTLRCSPRSGDLSVYWYQQSLDQGLQFLIQYYNGEERAKGNILERFSAQQFPDLHSELNLSSLELGDSALYFCASSEGTGYEQYFGPGTRLTVT.

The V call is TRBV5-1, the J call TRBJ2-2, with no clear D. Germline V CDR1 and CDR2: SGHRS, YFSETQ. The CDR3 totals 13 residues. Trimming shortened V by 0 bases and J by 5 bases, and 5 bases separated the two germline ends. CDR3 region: CASSLGRTGELFF. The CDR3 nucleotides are TGCGCCAGCAGCTTGGGTCGGACCGGGGAGCTGTTTTTT.

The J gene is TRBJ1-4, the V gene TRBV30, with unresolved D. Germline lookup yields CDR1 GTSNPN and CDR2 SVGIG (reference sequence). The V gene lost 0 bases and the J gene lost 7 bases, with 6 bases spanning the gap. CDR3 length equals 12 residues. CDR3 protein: CAWSVVGEKLFF. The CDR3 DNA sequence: TGTGCCTGGAGTGTAGTAGGTGAAAAACTGTTTTTT.

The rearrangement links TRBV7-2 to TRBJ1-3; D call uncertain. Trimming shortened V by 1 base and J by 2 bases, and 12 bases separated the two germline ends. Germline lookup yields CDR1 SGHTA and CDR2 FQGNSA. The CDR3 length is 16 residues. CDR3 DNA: TGTGCCAGCAGCTTAGTCAGCGAGGGAACTGGAAACACCATATATTTT. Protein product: CASSLVSEGTGNTIYF.

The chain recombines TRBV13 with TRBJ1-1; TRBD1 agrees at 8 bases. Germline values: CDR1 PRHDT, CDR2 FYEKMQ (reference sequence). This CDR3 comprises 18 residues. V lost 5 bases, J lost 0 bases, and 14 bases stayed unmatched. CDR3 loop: CASSAVDDRGYMNTEAFF. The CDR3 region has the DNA TGTGCCAGCAGCGCAGTCGATGACAGGGGCTATATGAACACTGAAGCTTTCTTT. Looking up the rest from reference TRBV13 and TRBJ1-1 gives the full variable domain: AAGVIQSPRHLIKEKRETATLKCYPIPRHDTVYWYQQGPGQDPQFLISFYEKMQSDKGSIPDRFSAQQFSDYHSELNMSSLELGDSALYFCASSAVDDRGYMNTEAFFGQGTRLTVV.

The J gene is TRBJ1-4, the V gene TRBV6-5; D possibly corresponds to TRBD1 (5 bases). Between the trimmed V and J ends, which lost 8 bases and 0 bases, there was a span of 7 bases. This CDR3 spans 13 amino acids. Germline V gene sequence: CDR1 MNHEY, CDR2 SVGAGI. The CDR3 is CASRGSTNEKLFF. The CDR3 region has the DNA TGTGCCAGCCGGGGCTCAACTAATGAAAAACTGTTTTTT.

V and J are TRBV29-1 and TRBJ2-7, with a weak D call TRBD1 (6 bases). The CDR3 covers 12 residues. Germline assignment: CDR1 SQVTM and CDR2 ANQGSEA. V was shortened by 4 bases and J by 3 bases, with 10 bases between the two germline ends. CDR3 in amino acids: CSVGLRGYEQYF. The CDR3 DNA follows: TGCAGCGTTGGGCTCAGGGGCTACGAGCAGTACTTC.

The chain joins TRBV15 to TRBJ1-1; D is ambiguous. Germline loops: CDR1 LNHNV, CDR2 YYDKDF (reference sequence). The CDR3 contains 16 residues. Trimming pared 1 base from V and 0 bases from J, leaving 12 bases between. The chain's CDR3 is CATSRGHEGVNTEAFF. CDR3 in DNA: TGTGCCACCAGCAGAGGCCATGAGGGAGTGAACACTGAAGCTTTCTTT.

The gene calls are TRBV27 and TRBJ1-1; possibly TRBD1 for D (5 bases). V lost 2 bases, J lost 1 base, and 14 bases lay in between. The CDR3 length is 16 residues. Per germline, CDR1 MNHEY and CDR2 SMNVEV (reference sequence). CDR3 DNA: TGTGCCAGCAGTTTAATTGGGACGGCAAAGAACACTGAAGCTTTCTTT. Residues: CASSLIGTAKNTEAFF.

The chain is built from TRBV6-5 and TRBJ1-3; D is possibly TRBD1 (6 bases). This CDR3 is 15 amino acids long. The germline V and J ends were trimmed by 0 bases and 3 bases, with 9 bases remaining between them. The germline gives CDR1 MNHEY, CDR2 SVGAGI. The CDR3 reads CASSYSRGSGNTIYF. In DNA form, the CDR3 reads TGTGCCAGCAGTTACTCGAGGGGGAGTGGAAACACCATATATTTT.

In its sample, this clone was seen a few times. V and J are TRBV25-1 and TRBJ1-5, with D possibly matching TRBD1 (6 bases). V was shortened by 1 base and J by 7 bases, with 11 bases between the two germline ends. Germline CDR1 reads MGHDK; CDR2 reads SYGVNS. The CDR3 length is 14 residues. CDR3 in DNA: TGTGCCAGCAGTGAATCGGGGGGGGGCCAGCCCCAGCATTTT. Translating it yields CASSESGGGQPQHF.

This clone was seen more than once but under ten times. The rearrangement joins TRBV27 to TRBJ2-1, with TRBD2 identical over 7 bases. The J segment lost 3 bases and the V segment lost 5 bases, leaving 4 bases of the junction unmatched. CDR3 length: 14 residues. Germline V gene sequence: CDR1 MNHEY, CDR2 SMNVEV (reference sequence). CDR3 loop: CASSERDNYNEQFF. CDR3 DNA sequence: TGTGCCAGCAGTGAGCGGGATAACTACAATGAGCAGTTCTTC.

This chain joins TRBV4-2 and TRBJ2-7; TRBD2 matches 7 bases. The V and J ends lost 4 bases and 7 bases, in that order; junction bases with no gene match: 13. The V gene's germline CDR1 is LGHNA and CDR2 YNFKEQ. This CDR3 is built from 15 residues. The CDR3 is CASSPSGLGTVEQYF. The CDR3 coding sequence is TGTGCCAGCAGCCCCTCCGGACTAGGAACGGTAGAGCAGTACTTC.

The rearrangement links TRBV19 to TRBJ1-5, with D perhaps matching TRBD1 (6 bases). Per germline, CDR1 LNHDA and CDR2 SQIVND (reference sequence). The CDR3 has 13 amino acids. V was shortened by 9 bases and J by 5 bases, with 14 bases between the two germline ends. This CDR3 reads CASNQGTYQPQHF. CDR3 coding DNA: TGTGCCAGCAATCAGGGGACCTATCAGCCCCAGCATTTT.

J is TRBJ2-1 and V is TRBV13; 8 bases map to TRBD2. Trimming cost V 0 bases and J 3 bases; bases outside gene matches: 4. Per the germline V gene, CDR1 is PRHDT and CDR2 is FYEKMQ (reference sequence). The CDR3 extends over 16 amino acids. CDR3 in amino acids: CASSLGVAGFYNEQFF. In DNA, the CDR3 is TGTGCCAGCAGCTTAGGAGTAGCGGGGTTCTACAATGAGCAGTTCTTC.

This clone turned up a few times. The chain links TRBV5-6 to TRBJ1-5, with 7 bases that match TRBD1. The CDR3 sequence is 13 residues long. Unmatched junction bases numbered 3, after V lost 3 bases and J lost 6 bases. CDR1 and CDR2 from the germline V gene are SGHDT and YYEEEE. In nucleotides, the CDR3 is TGTGCCAGCAGCTATGACAGGGTTCAGCCCCAGCATTTT. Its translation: CASSYDRVQPQHF.

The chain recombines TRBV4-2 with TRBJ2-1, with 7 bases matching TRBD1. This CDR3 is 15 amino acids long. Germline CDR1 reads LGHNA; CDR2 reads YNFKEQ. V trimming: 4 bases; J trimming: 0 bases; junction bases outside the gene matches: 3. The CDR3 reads CASSPYRGSYNEQFF. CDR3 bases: TGTGCCAGCAGCCCATACAGGGGCTCCTACAATGAGCAGTTCTTC.

CDR3 residues: CAVWGAGSSYEQYF. The CDR3 DNA is TGTGCCGTCTGGGGAGCGGGGAGCTCCTACGAGCAGTACTTC. This rearrangement joins TRBV5-4 to TRBJ2-7; 7 bases map to TRBD2. This CDR3 is built from 14 residues. Germline values: CDR1 SGHNT, CDR2 YYREEE (reference sequence). J gave up 0 bases and V 10 bases, and 10 bases lay outside the gene matches.

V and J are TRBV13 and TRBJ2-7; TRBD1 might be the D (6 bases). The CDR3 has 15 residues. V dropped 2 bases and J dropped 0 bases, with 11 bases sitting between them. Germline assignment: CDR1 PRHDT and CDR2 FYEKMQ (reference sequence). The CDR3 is CASSLTGHDSYEQYF. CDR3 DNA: TGTGCCAGCAGCTTAACGGGACACGACTCCTACGAGCAGTACTTC.

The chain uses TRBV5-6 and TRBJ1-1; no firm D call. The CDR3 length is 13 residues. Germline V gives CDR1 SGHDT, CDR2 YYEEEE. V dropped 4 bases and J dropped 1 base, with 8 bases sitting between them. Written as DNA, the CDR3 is TGTGCCAGCAGCCCGACCGCGAACACTGAAGCTTTCTTT. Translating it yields CASSPTANTEAFF.

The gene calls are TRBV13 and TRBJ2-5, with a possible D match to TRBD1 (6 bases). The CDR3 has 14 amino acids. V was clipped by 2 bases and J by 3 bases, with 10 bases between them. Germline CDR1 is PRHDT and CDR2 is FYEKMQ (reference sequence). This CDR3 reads CASSLNPGEETQYF. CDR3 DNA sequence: TGTGCCAGCAGCTTAAATCCAGGGGAAGAGACCCAGTACTTC.

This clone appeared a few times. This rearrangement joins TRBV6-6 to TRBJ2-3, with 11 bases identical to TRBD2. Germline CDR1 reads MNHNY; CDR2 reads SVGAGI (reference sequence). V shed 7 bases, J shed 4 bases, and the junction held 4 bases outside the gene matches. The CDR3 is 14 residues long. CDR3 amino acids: CASNSGGAADTQYF. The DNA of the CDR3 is TGTGCCAGCAATAGCGGGGGGGCCGCAGATACGCAGTATTTT.

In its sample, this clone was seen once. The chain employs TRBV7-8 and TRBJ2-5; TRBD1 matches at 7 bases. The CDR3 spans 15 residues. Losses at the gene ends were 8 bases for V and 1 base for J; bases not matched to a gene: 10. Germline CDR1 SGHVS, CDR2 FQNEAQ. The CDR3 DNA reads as TGTGCCAGCCTCTACTTGGGGACAGCCCAAGAGACCCAGTACTTC. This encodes CASLYLGTAQETQYF.